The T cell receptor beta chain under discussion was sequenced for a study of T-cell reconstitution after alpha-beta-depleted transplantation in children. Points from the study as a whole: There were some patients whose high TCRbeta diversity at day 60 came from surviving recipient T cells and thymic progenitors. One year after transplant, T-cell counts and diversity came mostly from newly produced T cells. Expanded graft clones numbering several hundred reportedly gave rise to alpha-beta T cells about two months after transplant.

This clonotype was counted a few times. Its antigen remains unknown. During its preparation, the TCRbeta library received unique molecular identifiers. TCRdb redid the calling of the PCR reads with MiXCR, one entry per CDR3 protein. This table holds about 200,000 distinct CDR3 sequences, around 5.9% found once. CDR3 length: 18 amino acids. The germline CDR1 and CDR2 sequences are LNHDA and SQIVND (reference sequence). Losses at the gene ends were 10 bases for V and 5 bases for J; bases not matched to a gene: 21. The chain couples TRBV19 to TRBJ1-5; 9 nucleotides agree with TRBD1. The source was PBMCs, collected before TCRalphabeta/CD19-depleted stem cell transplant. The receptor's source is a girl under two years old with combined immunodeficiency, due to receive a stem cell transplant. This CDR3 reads CATEWGTGPLGGHQPQHF. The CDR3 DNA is TGTGCCACCGAATGGGGGACAGGGCCTTTAGGTGGCCATCAGCCCCAGCATTTT.